The rows below give T cell receptor beta chains drawn from one sample of a study of shared clonotypes between healthy human individuals. Here immunoSEQ multiplex PCR was the method, and the copy in TCRdb shows in-frame clones only, minus some. The repertoire has 800,000 to 1,200,000 clones, 75% to 80% of them found once; the top ten carry more than 0.45%. Specimen: memory CD4+ T cells from PBMCs. The receptors were gathered from a young man in good health. Some clones in this sample may be carry-over from other donors' samples. CDR3s include the opening cysteine and the closing phenylalanine or tryptophan. D genes are given only for firm matches. The listing skips clone size in some rows; elsewhere it reads once, few, many or a size class.

CASSPTVAKNIQYF	TGTGCCAGCAGCCCGACAGTAGCCAAAAACATTCAGTACTTC	TRBV5-5	TRBJ2-4	-	-
CASSLTGQNTEAFF	TGCGCCAGCAGCTTGACGGGCCAGAACACTGAAGCTTTCTTT	TRBV5-1	TRBJ1-1	-	-
CASSLAPGTEAFF	TGTGCCAGCAGCTTGGCCCCTGGCACTGAAGCTTTCTTT	TRBV5-4	TRBJ1-1	once	-
CASSVEALGSAYGYTF	TGCGCCAGCAGCGTTGAAGCTTTGGGCAGCGCCTATGGCTACACCTTC	TRBV5-1	TRBJ1-2	few	-
CASSRTVDGYTF	TGTGCCAGTAGCAGGACGGTTGATGGCTACACCTTC	TRBV19	TRBJ1-2	-	-
CATSRGLGGTDTQYF	TGTGCCACCAGCAGAGGGCTCGGAGGGACAGATACGCAGTATTTT	TRBV15	TRBJ2-3	-	-
CASHPAGTGELFF	TGTGCCAGCCACCCGGCAGGGACCGGGGAGCTGTTTTTT	TRBV25-1	TRBJ2-2	-	-
CTSSQDGTSGPYNEQFF	TGCACCAGCAGCCAAGATGGTACTAGCGGTCCATACAATGAGCAGTTCTTC	TRBV1	TRBJ2-1	-	-
CASSLIPTIGQNTEAFF	TGCGCCAGCAGCTTGATCCCCACGATAGGGCAGAACACTGAAGCTTTCTTT	TRBV5-1	TRBJ1-1	once	-
CASSLVQPTTDTQYF	TGCGCCAGCAGCTTGGTTCAGCCGACCACAGATACGCAGTATTTT	TRBV5-1	TRBJ2-3	-	-
CASSWDSNTEAFF	TGCGCCAGCAGTTGGGACAGCAACACTGAAGCTTTCTTT	TRBV10-2	TRBJ1-1	-	TRBD1
CASSQDGFSGNTIYF	TGCGCCAGCAGCCAAGATGGATTCTCTGGAAACACCATATATTTT	TRBV4-3	TRBJ1-3	-	-
CASSRGVGEKLFF	TGTGCCAGCAGCCGCGGGGTTGGGGAAAAACTGTTTTTT	TRBV7-3	TRBJ1-4	-	-
CASSHFGVRGQPQHF	TGTGCCAGCAGTCATTTCGGGGTACGAGGTCAGCCCCAGCATTTT	TRBV28	TRBJ1-5	-	-
CASTFGGNQPQHF	TGTGCCAGCACCTTCGGGGGTAATCAGCCCCAGCATTTT	TRBV27	TRBJ1-5	-	-
CASSPFVAVNYGYTF	TGTGCCAGCAGTCCCTTTGTGGCAGTTAACTATGGCTACACCTTC	TRBV28	TRBJ1-2	-	-
CASSVGLAGALMTDTQYF	TGTGCCAGCAGCGTAGGGCTAGCGGGAGCCCTTATGACAGATACGCAGTATTTT	TRBV9	TRBJ2-3	-	TRBD2
CASGYRGGSTGELFF	TGTGCCAGCGGCTACAGGGGAGGCTCTACCGGGGAGCTGTTTTTT	TRBV6-1	TRBJ2-2	-	-
CASSLSGGEGNTIYF	TGTGCCAGCAGCTTATCCGGGGGCGAAGGAAACACCATATATTTT	TRBV7-6	TRBJ1-3	-	-
CASTRRGGSNTGELFF	TGTGCCAGCACCAGACGGGGGGGATCGAACACCGGGGAGCTGTTTTTT	TRBV2	TRBJ2-2	-	TRBD2
CARGGDRETQYF	TGTGCCCGTGGTGGAGACAGGGAGACCCAGTACTTC	TRBV30	TRBJ2-5	few	-
CASRNFRGFYGYTF	TGTGCCAGCAGAAACTTCAGGGGATTCTATGGCTACACCTTC	TRBV28	TRBJ1-2	once	-
CASSPFGQGTDTQYF	TGTGCCAGCTCACCTTTTGGACAGGGGACAGATACGCAGTATTTT	TRBV18	TRBJ2-3	once	TRBD1
CASSVRENTGELFF	TGTGCCAGCAGCGTGAGAGAGAACACCGGGGAGCTGTTTTTT	TRBV9	TRBJ2-2	once	-
CASRGGHNEKLFF	TGTGCAAGTCGGGGGGGACATAATGAAAAACTGTTTTTT	TRBV28	TRBJ1-4	-	-
CASSLVAGGGETQYF	TGTGCCAGCAGCTTAGTGGCAGGGGGCGGTGAGACCCAGTACTTC	TRBV7-9	TRBJ2-5	once	TRBD1
CASSSPGAQPQHF	TGTGCCAGCAGCTCACCGGGAGCTCAGCCCCAGCATTTT	TRBV7-8	TRBJ1-5	many	-
CSAAAGVGDTQYF	TGCAGCGCCGCAGCGGGAGTCGGAGATACGCAGTATTTT	TRBV29-1	TRBJ2-3	-	TRBD2
CASSVAFGDEQYF	TGTGCCAGCAGCGTAGCTTTCGGGGACGAGCAGTACTTC	TRBV9	TRBJ2-7	once	-
CASSPGQGKNTEAFF	TGTGCCAGCAGCCCGGGACAGGGAAAGAACACTGAAGCTTTCTTT	TRBV5-8	TRBJ1-1	-	TRBD1
CASSLRGTVNTGELFF	TGTGCCAGCAGCTTAAGGGGGACGGTTAACACCGGGGAGCTGTTTTTT	TRBV11-2	TRBJ2-2	-	-
CASRRRMNTEAFF	TGTGCCAGCAGGAGACGGATGAACACTGAAGCTTTCTTT	TRBV6-5	TRBJ1-1	-	-
CASSVRDAYSGANVLTF	TGTGCCAGCAGCGTACGGGACGCGTACTCTGGGGCCAACGTCCTGACTTTC	TRBV9	TRBJ2-6	-	-
CASSSNMGGGNYGYTF	TGCGCCAGCAGCTCAAACATGGGGGGTGGAAACTATGGCTACACCTTC	TRBV5-1	TRBJ1-2	-	-
CASSFHPYNEQFF	TGTGCCAGCAGCTTCCATCCGTACAATGAGCAGTTCTTC	TRBV11-1	TRBJ2-1	-	-